A single sample gave rise to the 2 T cell receptor beta chains below, sequenced in a study of shared clonotypes between healthy human individuals. Clones were sequenced by immunoSEQ multiplex PCR, and TCRdb holds only the in-frame ones, with some missing. The sample lists some 2 million clones; over 85% were seen once. Source material: naive CD4+ T cells sorted from blood. Subset denoted: CD45RA+ positively selected. The receptors were sampled from a man aged 18 to 35 in good health.

The V gene is TRBV10-3, the J gene TRBJ1-6; D is uncertain. The V gene lost 2 bases and the J gene lost 8 bases, with 13 bases spanning the gap. This CDR3 is built from 15 residues. CDR1 and CDR2 (germline): ENHRY, SYGVKD. In DNA, the CDR3 is TGTGCCATCAGTGAGGCCGCCGGGAGGGATTCACCCCTCCACTTT. This encodes CAISEAAGRDSPLHF.

The V gene is TRBV2, the J gene TRBJ1-2; no clear D gene. V dropped 4 bases and J dropped 8 bases, with 17 bases sitting between them. Germline loops: CDR1 SNHLY, CDR2 FYNNEI. The CDR3 has 14 amino acids. For the CDR3, the DNA is TGTGCCAGCAGTGTGCATATCGGATCGGGGGGCTACACCTTC. This codes for CASSVHIGSGGYTF.